This T cell receptor (beta chain) was captured in a study of memory CD4+ T cells and cytomegalovirus serostatus. Across the study: This sample comes from healthy Belgian adults, fewer than 10 CMV seropositive, roughly 22 seronegative.

The CDR3 loop spans 18 amino acids. From germline, CDR1 is SGHRS and CDR2 YFSETQ. With 3 bases removed from V and 0 bases from J, the gap between germline ends came to 20 bases. Overall study findings and caveats: Median bootstrapped AUC for CMV status was about 0.95 originally, around 0.91 US-trained. Suggested: most of the CMV-linked TCR signature lies in CD4+ memory cells.

Here immunoSEQ multiplex PCR was the method, and the copy in TCRdb shows in-frame clones only, minus some. The table includes 80,000 or so clones, just under 80% detected once. Single viable CD3+CD4+CD8-CD45RO+ cells were sorted as the memory CD4+ T cells. Total CD4+ T cells were enriched by CD4 positive selection. On this clone: Its cognate antigen is unknown.

This TCR was recovered from an adult in good health and CMV-seropositive. The sample consisted of memory CD4+ T cells from blood. The V call is TRBV5-1, the J call TRBJ2-3; D is unresolved. CDR3: CASSSFQSGGYSTDTQYF. The CDR3 nucleotides are TGCGCCAGCAGCTCATTTCAGAGTGGCGGCTATAGCACAGATACGCAGTATTTT.